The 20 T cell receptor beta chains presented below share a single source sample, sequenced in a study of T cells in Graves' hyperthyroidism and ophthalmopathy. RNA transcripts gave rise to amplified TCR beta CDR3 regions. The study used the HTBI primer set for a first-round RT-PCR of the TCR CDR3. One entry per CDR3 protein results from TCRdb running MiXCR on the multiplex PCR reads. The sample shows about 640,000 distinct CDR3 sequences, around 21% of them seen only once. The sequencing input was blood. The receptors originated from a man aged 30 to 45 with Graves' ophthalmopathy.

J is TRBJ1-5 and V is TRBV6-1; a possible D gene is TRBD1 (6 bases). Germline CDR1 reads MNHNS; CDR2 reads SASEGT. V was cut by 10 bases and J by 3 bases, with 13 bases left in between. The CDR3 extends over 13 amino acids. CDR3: CATRQVINQPQHF. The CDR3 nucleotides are TGTGCCACCCGACAGGTGATCAATCAGCCCCAGCATTTT.

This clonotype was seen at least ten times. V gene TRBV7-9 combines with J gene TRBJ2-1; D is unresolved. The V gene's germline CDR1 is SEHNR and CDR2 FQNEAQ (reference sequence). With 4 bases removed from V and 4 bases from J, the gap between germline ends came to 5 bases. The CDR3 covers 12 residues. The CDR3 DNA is TGTGCCAGCAGCTGGAGTTACAATGAGCAGTTCTTC. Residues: CASSWSYNEQFF.

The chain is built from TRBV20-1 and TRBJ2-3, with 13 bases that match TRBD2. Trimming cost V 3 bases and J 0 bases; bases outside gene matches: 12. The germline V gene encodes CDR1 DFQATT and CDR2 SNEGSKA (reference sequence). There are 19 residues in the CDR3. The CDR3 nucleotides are TGCAGTGCTAGGTTGGGACTAGCGGGACTTGAGGCTAGCACAGATACGCAGTATTTT. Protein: CSARLGLAGLEASTDTQYF.

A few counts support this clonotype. The CDR3 DNA follows: TGTGCCAGCACCAACTTGGGGACCCAGTACTTC. Translation: CASTNLGTQYF. This sequence joins TRBV6-1 and TRBJ2-5; D gene uncertain. Trimming cost V 7 bases and J 7 bases, with 10 bases left between them. CDR1 is MNHNS and CDR2 is SASEGT in the germline V gene. The CDR3 runs to 11 residues.

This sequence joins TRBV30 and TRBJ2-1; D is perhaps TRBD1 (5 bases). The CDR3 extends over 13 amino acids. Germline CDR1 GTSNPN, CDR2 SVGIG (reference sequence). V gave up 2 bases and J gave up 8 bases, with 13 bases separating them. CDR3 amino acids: CAWSRGGVDEQFF. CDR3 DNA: TGTGCCTGGAGTAGGGGCGGAGTCGATGAGCAGTTCTTC. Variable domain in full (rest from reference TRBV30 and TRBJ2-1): SQTIHQWPATLVQPVGSPLSLECTVEGTSNPNLYWYRQAAGRGLQLLFYSVGIGQISSEVPQNLSASRPQDRQFILSSKKLLLSDSGFYLCAWSRGGVDEQFFGPGTRLTVL.

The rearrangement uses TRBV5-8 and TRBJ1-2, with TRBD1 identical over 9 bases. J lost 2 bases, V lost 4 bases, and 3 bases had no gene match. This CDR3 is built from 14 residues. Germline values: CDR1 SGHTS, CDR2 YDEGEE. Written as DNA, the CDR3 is TGTGCCAGCAGCGGCACAGGGGGCAACTATGGCTACACCTTC. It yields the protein CASSGTGGNYGYTF. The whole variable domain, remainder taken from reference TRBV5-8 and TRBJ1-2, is EAGVTQSPTHLIKTRGQQATLRCSPISGHTSVYWYQQALGLGLQFLLWYDEGEERNRGNFPPRFSGRQFPNYSSELNVNALELEDSALYLCASSGTGGNYGYTFGSGTRLTVV.

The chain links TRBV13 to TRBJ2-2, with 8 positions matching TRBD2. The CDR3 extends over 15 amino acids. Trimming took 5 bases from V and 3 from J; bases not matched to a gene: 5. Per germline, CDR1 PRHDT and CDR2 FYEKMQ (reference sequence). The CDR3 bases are TGTGCCAGCAGCCGTAGCGGGACCTACACCGGGGAGCTGTTTTTT. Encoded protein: CASSRSGTYTGELFF.

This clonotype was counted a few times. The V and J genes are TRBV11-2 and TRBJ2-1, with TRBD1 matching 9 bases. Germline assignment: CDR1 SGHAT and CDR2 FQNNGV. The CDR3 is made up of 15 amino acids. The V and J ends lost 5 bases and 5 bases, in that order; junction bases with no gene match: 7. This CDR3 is CASSDYRGRNNEQFF. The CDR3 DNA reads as TGTGCCAGCAGCGACTACAGGGGGCGTAACAATGAGCAGTTCTTC.

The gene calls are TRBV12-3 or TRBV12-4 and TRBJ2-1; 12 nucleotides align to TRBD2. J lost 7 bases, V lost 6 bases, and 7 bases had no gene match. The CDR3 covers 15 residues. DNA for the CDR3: TGTGCCAGCAGGGAACTAGCGGGAGGCGGGAATGAGCAGTTCTTC. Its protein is CASRELAGGGNEQFF.

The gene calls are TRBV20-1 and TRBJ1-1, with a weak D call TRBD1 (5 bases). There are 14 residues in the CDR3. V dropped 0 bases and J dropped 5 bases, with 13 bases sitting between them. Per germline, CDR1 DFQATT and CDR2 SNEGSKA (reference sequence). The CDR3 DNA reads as TGCAGTGCTAGAGATCCGGGGGTGGGGACTGAAGCTTTCTTT. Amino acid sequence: CSARDPGVGTEAFF.

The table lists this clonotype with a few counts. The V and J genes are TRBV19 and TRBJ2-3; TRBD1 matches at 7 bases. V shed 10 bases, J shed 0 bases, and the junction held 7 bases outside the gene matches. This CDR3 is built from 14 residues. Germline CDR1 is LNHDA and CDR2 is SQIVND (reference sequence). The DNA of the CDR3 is TGTGCCACTTCACAGGGGCCTAGCACAGATACGCAGTATTTT. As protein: CATSQGPSTDTQYF.

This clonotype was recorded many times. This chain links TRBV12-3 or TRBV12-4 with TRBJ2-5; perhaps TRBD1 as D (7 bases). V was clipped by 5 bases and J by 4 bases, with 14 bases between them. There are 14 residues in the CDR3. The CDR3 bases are TGTGCCAGCAGTCCGACAGGGCGGGGAGAGACCCAGTACTTC. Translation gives CASSPTGRGETQYF.

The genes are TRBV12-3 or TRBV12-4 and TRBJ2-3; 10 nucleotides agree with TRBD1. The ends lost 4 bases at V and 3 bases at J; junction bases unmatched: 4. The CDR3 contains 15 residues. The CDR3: CASSYGTGVTDTQYF. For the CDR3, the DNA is TGTGCCAGCAGTTACGGGACAGGGGTAACAGATACGCAGTATTTT.

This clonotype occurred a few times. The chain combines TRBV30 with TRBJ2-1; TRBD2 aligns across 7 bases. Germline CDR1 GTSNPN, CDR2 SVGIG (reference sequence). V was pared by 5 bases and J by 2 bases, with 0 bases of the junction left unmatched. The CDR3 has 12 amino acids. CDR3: CAWGLAYNEQFF. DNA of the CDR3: TGTGCCTGGGGACTAGCCTACAATGAGCAGTTCTTC.

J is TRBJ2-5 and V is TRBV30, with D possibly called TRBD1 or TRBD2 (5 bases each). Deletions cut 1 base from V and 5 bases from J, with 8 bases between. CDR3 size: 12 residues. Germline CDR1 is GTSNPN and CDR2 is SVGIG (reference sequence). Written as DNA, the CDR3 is TGTGCCTGGAGTGGGGGGTCGGAGACCCAGTACTTC. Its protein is CAWSGGSETQYF.

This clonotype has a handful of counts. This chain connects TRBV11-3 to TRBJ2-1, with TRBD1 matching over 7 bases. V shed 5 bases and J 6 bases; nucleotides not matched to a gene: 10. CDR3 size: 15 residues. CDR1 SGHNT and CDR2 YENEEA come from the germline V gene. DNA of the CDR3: TGTGCCAGCAGCCCCCGACAGGGATCCCCCAATGAGCAGTTCTTC. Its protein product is CASSPRQGSPNEQFF.

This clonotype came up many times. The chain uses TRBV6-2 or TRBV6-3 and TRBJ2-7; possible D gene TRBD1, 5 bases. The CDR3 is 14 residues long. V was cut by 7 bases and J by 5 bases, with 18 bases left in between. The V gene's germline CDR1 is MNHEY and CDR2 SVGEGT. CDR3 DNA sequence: TGTGCCAGCACCTCGAGCCAGGGTTGGGACGAGCAGTACTTC. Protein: CASTSSQGWDEQYF.

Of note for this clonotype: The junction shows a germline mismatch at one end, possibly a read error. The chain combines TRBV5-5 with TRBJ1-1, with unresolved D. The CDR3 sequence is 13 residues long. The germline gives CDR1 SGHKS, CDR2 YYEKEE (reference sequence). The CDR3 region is CASSQNLVSEAFF. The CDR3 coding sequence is TGCGCCAGCAGCCAAAATCTAGTCAGTGAAGCTTTCTTT.

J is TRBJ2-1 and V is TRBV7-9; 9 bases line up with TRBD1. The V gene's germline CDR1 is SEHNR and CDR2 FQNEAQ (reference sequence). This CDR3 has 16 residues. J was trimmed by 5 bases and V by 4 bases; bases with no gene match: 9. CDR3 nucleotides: TGTGCCAGCAGCTCGGGGACAGGGTTATTGGACAATGAGCAGTTCTTC. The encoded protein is CASSSGTGLLDNEQFF.

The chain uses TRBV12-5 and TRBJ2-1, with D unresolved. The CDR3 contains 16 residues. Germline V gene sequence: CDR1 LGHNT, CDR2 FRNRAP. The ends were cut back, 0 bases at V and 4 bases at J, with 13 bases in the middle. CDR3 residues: CASGLVEVGDYNEQFF. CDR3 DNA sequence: TGTGCTAGTGGTTTGGTAGAGGTGGGCGATTACAATGAGCAGTTCTTC.